One and the same sample provided the 26 T cell receptor beta chains below, sequenced in a study of cytomegalovirus exposure and HLA in healthy donors. PCR primers comprised 60 Vbeta and 13 Jbeta primers. The assay was immunoSEQ multiplex PCR, and TCRdb's table has in-frame clones only and misses some. The repertoire has around 120,000 clones, 75% to 90% of them found once; the top ten carry roughly 4.2%. Sequencing was performed on PBMCs. These receptor sequences come from a woman aged 40 to 55 in good health and CMV-seronegative.

The chain is built from TRBV4-1 and TRBJ2-2, with TRBD2 identical over 7 bases. V was clipped by 1 base and J by 4 bases; unmatched bases: 12. Germline-derived CDR1 and CDR2 are MGHRA and YSYEKL. The CDR3 extends over 18 amino acids. CDR3 DNA sequence: TGCGCCAGCAGCCAAGTCAAGGGAGGGAGGGAGGGCACCGGGGAGCTGTTTTTT. Its translation: CASSQVKGGREGTGELFF.

This clone showed up just once. J is TRBJ2-7 and V is TRBV5-6; tentative D call: TRBD1 (6 bases). Trimming shortened V by 3 bases and J by 7 bases, and 11 bases separated the two germline ends. CDR1 and CDR2 (germline): SGHDT, YYEEEE. The CDR3 has 12 amino acids. CDR3 sequence (DNA): TGTGCCAGCAGCTCAGGGGTCGGGGAGCAGTACTTC. It yields the protein CASSSGVGEQYF.

The rearrangement joins TRBV4-2 to TRBJ1-1; possible D gene TRBD1, 6 bases. Germline V lookup: CDR1 LGHNA, CDR2 YNFKEQ. V was clipped by 1 base and J by 5 bases, with 11 bases between them. The CDR3 spans 14 residues. The DNA for the CDR3 is TGTGCCAGCAGCCAAGGAGGGGGTAGAACTGAAGCTTTCTTT. Translated, it gives CASSQGGGRTEAFF.

This clone was recorded only once. V gene TRBV27 combines with J gene TRBJ2-7, with 8 bases aligning to TRBD2. The CDR3 sequence is 13 residues long. Germline CDR1 and CDR2: MNHEY and SMNVEV (reference sequence). Trimming cost V 5 bases and J 4 bases; bases outside gene matches: 4. CDR3 bases: TGTGCCAGCAGTCCCGGGGGGGGGTACGAGCAGTACTTC. It translates to CASSPGGGYEQYF.

CDR3 nucleotides: TGTGCCAGCAGTGGATCCGACAGTTACGAGCAGTACTTC. It codes for CASSGSDSYEQYF. The chain has TRBV25-1 and TRBJ2-7; D might be TRBD1 (5 bases). Germline loops: CDR1 MGHDK, CDR2 SYGVNS. V was shortened by 4 bases and J by 4 bases, with 11 bases between the two germline ends. This CDR3 is built from 13 residues.

This chain uses TRBV4-1 with TRBJ1-3; a weak D match, TRBD1 (6 bases). Trimming left V 2 bases short and J 2 bases short, with 10 bases between. The CDR3 runs 15 residues. In germline, CDR1 is MGHRA, CDR2 YSYEKL. The CDR3 coding sequence is TGCGCCAGCAGCCAAAGGCCAGGGGCTGGAAACACCATATATTTT. This gives the protein CASSQRPGAGNTIYF.

The V call is TRBV19, the J call TRBJ1-3, with a weak D call TRBD1 (5 bases). V was pared by 4 bases and J by 7 bases, with 14 bases between. Germline V gene sequence: CDR1 LNHDA, CDR2 SQIVND (reference sequence). The CDR3 extends over 14 amino acids. Written as DNA, the CDR3 is TGTGCCAGTAGTAGAACCACGGCAGGGAACACCATATATTTT. The encoded protein is CASSRTTAGNTIYF.

This clone was seen a handful of times. The chain has TRBV6-5 and TRBJ1-1; no clear D gene. The V gene lost 0 bases and the J gene lost 4 bases, with 12 bases spanning the gap. The CDR3 length is 15 residues. Germline CDR1 and CDR2: MNHEY and SVGAGI. CDR3 sequence reads: CASSYSSVPSTEAFF. Here the CDR3 DNA reads TGTGCCAGCAGTTACTCGAGTGTTCCGAGCACTGAAGCTTTCTTT.

V usage is TRBV6-1 and J usage is TRBJ2-7, with 8 bases matching TRBD2. Losses at the gene ends were 5 bases for V and 3 bases for J; bases not matched to a gene: 6. CDR3 length equals 14 residues. Germline V gene data show CDR1 as MNHNS and CDR2 as SASEGT. CDR3 protein: CASSLSGKGYEQYF. The CDR3 nucleotides read TGTGCCAGCAGTCTTAGCGGGAAGGGCTACGAGCAGTACTTC.

This clone was seen a single time. This chain joins TRBV7-2 and TRBJ1-6; D gene ambiguous. V was trimmed by 1 base and J by 0 bases, leaving 4 bases between them. The CDR3 extends over 15 amino acids. In germline, CDR1 is SGHTA, CDR2 FQGNSA. The CDR3 DNA sequence: TGTGCCAGCAGCTTAGTTAGCTCCTATAATTCACCCCTCCACTTT. It translates to CASSLVSSYNSPLHF.

This rearrangement joins TRBV4-2 to TRBJ2-6; D is perhaps TRBD1 (7 bases). The germline V and J ends were trimmed by 4 bases and 1 base, with 17 bases remaining between them. CDR3 length equals 18 residues. The germline CDR1 and CDR2 sequences are LGHNA and YNFKEQ. Here the CDR3 reads CASSPAEGAGSGANVLTF. The CDR3 DNA is TGTGCCAGCAGCCCGGCGGAGGGGGCGGGGTCTGGGGCCAACGTCCTGACTTTC.

The chain carries TRBV28 and TRBJ1-6; TRBD1 aligns across 7 bases. The length of the CDR3 is 13 residues. Germline CDR1 reads MDHEN; CDR2 reads SYDVKM. The V and J ends lost 10 bases and 5 bases, in that order; junction bases with no gene match: 5. The CDR3 spells CATGTAHNSPLHF. CDR3 coding DNA: TGTGCCACCGGGACAGCGCATAATTCACCCCTCCACTTT.

V gene TRBV27 combines with J gene TRBJ2-3; the D is unclear. The V end was cut by 5 bases, the J end by 3 bases, with 9 bases between. Germline V gene sequence: CDR1 MNHEY, CDR2 SMNVEV (reference sequence). The CDR3 extends over 13 amino acids. The CDR3 DNA is TGTGCCAGCAGTGGAGTTTTGACAGATACGCAGTATTTT. This codes for CASSGVLTDTQYF.

The chain is built from TRBV5-4 and TRBJ1-6; D not resolved. Germline CDR1 is SGHNT and CDR2 is YYREEE (reference sequence). Trimming took 3 bases from V and 1 from J, leaving 8 bases between them. The CDR3 length is 15 residues. The CDR3 region is CASSSGGSYNSPLHF. CDR3 sequence (DNA): TGTGCCAGCAGCTCGGGAGGGTCCTATAATTCACCCCTCCACTTT.

This clone has a single count. This chain uses TRBV12-5 with TRBJ2-7; TRBD2 aligns across 12 bases. The V gene's germline CDR1 is LGHNT and CDR2 FRNRAP. The V gene end was trimmed by 4 bases and the J gene end by 6 bases; junction bases not matched to a gene: 16. The CDR3 length is 18 residues. This CDR3 reads CASGSWTSGTPLAFEQYF. CDR3 nucleotide sequence: TGTGCTAGTGGTTCATGGACTAGCGGGACCCCCCTAGCGTTCGAGCAGTACTTC.

The rearrangement uses TRBV4-1 and TRBJ2-1; 11 nucleotides match TRBD2. With V trimmed by 3 bases and J by 3 bases, 1 base remained unmatched. The germline CDR1 and CDR2 sequences are MGHRA and YSYEKL. The CDR3 has 15 amino acids. The CDR3 here is CASSQTSGNYNEQFF. In nucleotides, the CDR3 is TGCGCCAGCAGCCAGACTAGCGGGAACTACAATGAGCAGTTCTTC.

CDR3 sequence: CASSPGTKNSPLHF. CDR3 nucleotides: TGCGCCAGCAGCCCCGGGACTAAGAATTCACCCCTCCACTTT. The chain has TRBV4-3 and TRBJ1-6; a weak D match, TRBD1 (5 bases). The length of the CDR3 is 14 residues. Trimming removed 4 bases at V and 7 bases at J, with 11 bases between. The V gene's germline CDR1 is LGHNA and CDR2 YSLEER.

In its sample, this clone was seen a few times. The J gene is TRBJ2-1, the V gene TRBV6-6; TRBD1 agrees at 7 bases. Trimming at V came to 5 bases and at J to 5 bases, leaving 6 bases not matched to a gene. The CDR3 is made up of 14 amino acids. CDR1 and CDR2 (germline): MNHNY, SVGAGI (reference sequence). The CDR3 loop is CASSRTGWDNEQFF. The CDR3 DNA reads as TGTGCCAGCAGTCGGACAGGTTGGGACAATGAGCAGTTCTTC.

This clone has only one observation. V gene TRBV10-3 combines with J gene TRBJ1-2, with 7 bases lining up with TRBD1. Germline lookup yields CDR1 ENHRY and CDR2 SYGVKD. The CDR3 loop spans 14 amino acids. Trimming at V came to 6 bases and at J to 6 bases, leaving 10 bases not matched to a gene. The CDR3 sequence: CAIRPDREIDGYTF. The CDR3 DNA follows: TGTGCCATCAGACCAGACAGGGAAATAGATGGCTACACCTTC.

This clone was detected only once. The rearrangement links TRBV7-2 to TRBJ2-7; a weak D match, TRBD1 (6 bases). This CDR3 region has 13 residues. CDR1 SGHTA and CDR2 FQGNSA come from the germline V gene. V lost 5 bases and J lost 7, with 15 bases in between. The CDR3 DNA follows: TGTGCCAGCAGCCCCTATGTGACAGGAGAGCAGTACTTC. It yields the protein CASSPYVTGEQYF.

The chain couples TRBV6-1 to TRBJ2-3; D is unclear. The germline gives CDR1 MNHNS, CDR2 SASEGT. The CDR3 has 12 residues. V gave up 4 bases and J gave up 5 bases, with 7 bases separating them. The CDR3 protein is CASSAYLDTQYF. In DNA, the CDR3 is TGTGCCAGCAGTGCCTACCTAGATACGCAGTATTTT.

The CDR3: CAISDHQREDRYEQYF. The CDR3 DNA is TGTGCCATCAGTGACCACCAGCGGGAGGACCGCTACGAGCAGTACTTC. The chain employs TRBV10-3 and TRBJ2-7; 9 bases map to TRBD2. The length of the CDR3 is 16 residues. Trimming removed 3 bases from V and 3 bases from J; junction bases left unmatched: 9. The germline V gene has CDR1 ENHRY and CDR2 SYGVKD.

This chain links TRBV28 with TRBJ1-4; D perhaps matches TRBD1 (6 bases). Between the trimmed V and J ends, which lost 5 bases and 0 bases, there was a span of 13 bases. Germline V gives CDR1 MDHEN, CDR2 SYDVKM. CDR3 length equals 16 residues. As DNA, the CDR3 is TGTGCCAGCAGTACCCCGAGGGGGTCAACTAATGAAAAACTGTTTTTT. Encoded protein: CASSTPRGSTNEKLFF.

This clone was counted only a few times. CDR3 DNA sequence: TGCGCCAGCAGCCATGTAAACTTGAACACTGAAGCTTTCTTT. Translated: CASSHVNLNTEAFF. This chain connects TRBV4-1 to TRBJ1-1; D call uncertain. CDR3 length: 14 amino acids. Trimming left V 3 bases short and J 0 bases short, with 8 bases between. CDR1 is MGHRA and CDR2 is YSYEKL in the germline V gene.

The chain links TRBV13 to TRBJ1-2, with a possible D match to TRBD1 (6 bases). Germline V CDR1 and CDR2: PRHDT, FYEKMQ (reference sequence). The CDR3 length is 15 residues. V was trimmed by 4 bases and J by 0 bases, leaving 12 bases between them. The CDR3 loop reads CASSSNRASNYGYTF. The CDR3 DNA reads as TGTGCCAGCAGCTCAAACAGGGCTTCTAACTATGGCTACACCTTC.

The genes are TRBV7-9 and TRBJ1-2, with 9 bases fitting TRBD1. The V and J ends lost 4 bases and 8 bases, in that order; junction bases with no gene match: 8. Looked up from germline, CDR1 is SEHNR and CDR2 is FQNEAQ (reference sequence). CDR3 size: 14 residues. In DNA, the CDR3 is TGTGCCAGCAGCTCCGGGACAGGGCTTGAAGGCTACACCTTC. Translation: CASSSGTGLEGYTF.